This section outlines one T cell receptor (beta chain) sequence together with its context. Its specificity is not known. With the read ending 3 residues before the CDR3 end, the germline J gene is used to fill in that end. The data belong to a study of T cell clonality in common variable immunodeficiency. Study-wide results and caveats: CVID subjects shared fewer TCRbeta clones than healthy controls did. The cause of increased CVID clonality remains unclear without subpopulation sequencing. Reportedly, TCR beta sequences from common variable immunodeficiency showed fewer deletions and N-nucleotide insertions. TCRbeta clonality was increased in CVID versus healthy controls.

The germline gives CDR1 SNHLY, CDR2 FYNNEI. V was pared by 2 bases and J by 6 bases, with 11 bases between. This CDR3 region has 14 residues. Sequencing used immunoSEQ multiplex PCR; TCRdb keeps in-frame clones, though not all of them. The repertoire has roughly 30,000 clones, none seen only once; the ten largest take around 3.3%. V gene TRBV2 combines with J gene TRBJ1-5, with a possible D match to TRBD1 (6 bases). The sample comprised peripheral blood mononuclear cells. This clonotype was obtained from a human donor with common variable immunodeficiency. CDR3 DNA (partial): TGTGCCAGCAGTGAATTGGGGGCGGGTCAGCCC. This codes for CASSELGAGQP. The CDR3, in full, reads CASSELGAGQPQHF.